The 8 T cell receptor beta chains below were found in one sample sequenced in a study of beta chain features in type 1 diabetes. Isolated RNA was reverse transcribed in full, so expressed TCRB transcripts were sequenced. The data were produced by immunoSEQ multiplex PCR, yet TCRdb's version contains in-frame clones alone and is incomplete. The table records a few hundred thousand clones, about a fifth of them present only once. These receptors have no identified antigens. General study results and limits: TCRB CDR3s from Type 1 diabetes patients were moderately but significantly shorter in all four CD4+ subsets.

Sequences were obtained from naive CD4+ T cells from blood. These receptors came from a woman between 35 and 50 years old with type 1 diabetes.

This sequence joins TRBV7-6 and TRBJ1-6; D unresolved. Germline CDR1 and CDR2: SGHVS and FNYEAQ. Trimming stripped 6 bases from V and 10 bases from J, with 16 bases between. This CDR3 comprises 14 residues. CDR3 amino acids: CASSSESPGSPLHF. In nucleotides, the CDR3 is TGTGCCAGCAGTTCAGAATCCCCTGGCTCACCCCTCCACTTT.

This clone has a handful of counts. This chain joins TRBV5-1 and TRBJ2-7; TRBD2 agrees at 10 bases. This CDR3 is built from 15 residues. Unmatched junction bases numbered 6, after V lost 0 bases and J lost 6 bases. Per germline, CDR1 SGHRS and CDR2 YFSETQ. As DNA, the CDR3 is TGCGCCAGCAGCTTGGATCTGGCTAGCGGGAGCGAGCAGTACTTC. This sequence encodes CASSLDLASGSEQYF.

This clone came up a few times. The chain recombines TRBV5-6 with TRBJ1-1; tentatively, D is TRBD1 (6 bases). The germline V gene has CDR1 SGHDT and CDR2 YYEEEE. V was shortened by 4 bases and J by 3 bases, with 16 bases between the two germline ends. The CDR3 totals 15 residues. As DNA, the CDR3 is TGTGCCAGCAGCCGGAACAGGGACGTGGACACTGAAGCTTTCTTT. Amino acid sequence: CASSRNRDVDTEAFF.

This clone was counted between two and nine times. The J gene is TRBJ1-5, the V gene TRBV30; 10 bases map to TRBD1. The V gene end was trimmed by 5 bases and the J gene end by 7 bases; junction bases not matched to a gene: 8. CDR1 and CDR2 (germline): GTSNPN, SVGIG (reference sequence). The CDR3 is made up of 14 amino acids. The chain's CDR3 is CAWESGTGDQPQHF. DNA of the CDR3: TGTGCCTGGGAATCCGGGACAGGGGACCAGCCCCAGCATTTT.

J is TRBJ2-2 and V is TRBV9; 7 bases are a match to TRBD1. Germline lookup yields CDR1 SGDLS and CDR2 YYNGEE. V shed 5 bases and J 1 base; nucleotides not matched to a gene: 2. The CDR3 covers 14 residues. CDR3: CASRWDRNTGELFF. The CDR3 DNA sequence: TGTGCCAGCAGGTGGGACAGGAACACCGGGGAGCTGTTTTTT.

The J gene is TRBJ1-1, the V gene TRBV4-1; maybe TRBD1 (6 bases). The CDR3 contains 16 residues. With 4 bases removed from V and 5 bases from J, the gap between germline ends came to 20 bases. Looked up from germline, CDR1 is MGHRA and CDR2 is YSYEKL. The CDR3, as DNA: TGCGCCAGCAGCCCAGCTATCGCAGGGACAAGGACTGAAGCTTTCTTT. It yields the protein CASSPAIAGTRTEAFF.

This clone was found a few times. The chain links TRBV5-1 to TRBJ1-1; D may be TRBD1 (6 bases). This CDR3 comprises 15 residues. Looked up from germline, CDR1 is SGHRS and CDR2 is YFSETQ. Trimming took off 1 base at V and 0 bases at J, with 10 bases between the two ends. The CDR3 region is CASSLTGPMNTEAFF. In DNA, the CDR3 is TGCGCCAGCAGCTTGACAGGGCCTATGAACACTGAAGCTTTCTTT.

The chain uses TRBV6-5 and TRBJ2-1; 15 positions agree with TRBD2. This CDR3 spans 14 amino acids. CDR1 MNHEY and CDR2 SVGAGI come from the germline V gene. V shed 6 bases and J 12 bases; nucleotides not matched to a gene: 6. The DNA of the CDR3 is TGTGCCAGCAGCAGGACTAGCGGGGGGGCGGGGCAGTTCTTC. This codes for CASSRTSGGAGQFF.